This TCR beta chain was identified during a study of vaccination effects on CD4 cells after COVID-19. CDR1 and CDR2 (germline): DFQATT, SNEGSKA (reference sequence). The V gene lost 0 bases and the J gene lost 8 bases, with 7 bases spanning the gap. This CDR3 region has 11 residues. Regarding the study as a whole: Early post-infection timepoints were missing from the study, which also had few convalescent patients.

In the ViraFEST assay, antigen-specific CD4+ clonotypes were identified by expansion after peptide-pool stimulation. Investigators separated out CD4+ T cells once 9 to 11 days of culture had passed. Participants got two doses of BNT162b2 or mRNA-1273 vaccine. IL-2 at 9.5 to 10 IU/ml and peptides at 8 to 10 ug/ml were added to cultured PBMC, a few million per well. Half the medium was replaced with IL-2 medium on days 3 and 7. Here immunoSEQ multiplex PCR was the method, and the copy in TCRdb shows in-frame clones only, minus some. Among tens of thousands of clones listed, more than 80% were seen once. Details on this clone: The antigen is not known.

The sample was CD4+ T cells from PBMCs cultured with SARS-CoV-2 spike peptides, taken after COVID-19 vaccination. The sequence was collected from a human donor who received a COVID-19 vaccine. Some clones in this sample may be carry-over from other donors' samples. The chain employs TRBV20-1 and TRBJ1-2; the D is unclear. Here the CDR3 DNA reads TGCAGTGCTAGAGATCGAGTGGGCTACACCTTC. Its protein product is CSARDRVGYTF.